This is a list of T cell receptor beta chains from one sample in a study of T-cell memory formation after mild COVID-19. TCRdb reanalysed the 5' RACE reads using MiXCR and keeps one entry per CDR3 protein. The sample carries fewer than 150,000 distinct CDR3 sequences, 22% recorded once. The specimen sequenced was PBMCs or a T cell subset sorted from them (not recorded which). The receptors derive from a man aged 18 to 30 who had mild COVID-19 (a few samples of this study predate the infection). Cell type and time point are not known. Both conserved end residues are trimmed from each CDR3.

V gene: TRBV12-3/TRBV12-4; J gene: TRBJ1-5; CDR3 length: 13; CDR3 protein: ASSFGLQLYQPQH
V gene: TRBV27; J gene: TRBJ2-3; CDR3 length: 11; CDR3 protein: ASGGGGADTQY
V gene: TRBV4-1; J gene: TRBJ1-2; CDR3 length: 13; CDR3 protein: ASSQAQPWGYGYT
V gene: TRBV12-3/TRBV12-4; J gene: TRBJ2-7; CDR3 length: 13; CDR3 protein: ASSLDSGRVLEQY
V gene: TRBV5-1; J gene: TRBJ2-5; CDR3 length: 13; CDR3 protein: ASSFGQGVTETQY
V gene: TRBV6-2/TRBV6-3; J gene: TRBJ1-1; CDR3 length: 11; CDR3 protein: ASTPSGGTEAF
V gene: TRBV7-9; J gene: TRBJ2-7; CDR3 length: 9; CDR3 protein: ASSLGTVQY
V gene: TRBV6-5; J gene: TRBJ1-4; CDR3 length: 10; CDR3 protein: ASSFGNGKLF
V gene: TRBV4-1; J gene: TRBJ1-2; CDR3 length: 14; CDR3 protein: ASSQRLGGVDYGYT
V gene: TRBV4-3; J gene: TRBJ2-1; CDR3 length: 16; CDR3 protein: ASSQVWGQSSSYNEQF
V gene: TRBV7-8; J gene: TRBJ2-3; CDR3 length: 14; CDR3 protein: ASSSSGGLSTDTQY
V gene: TRBV4-3; J gene: TRBJ2-3; CDR3 length: 15; CDR3 protein: ASSQDRGTRPTDTQY
V gene: TRBV7-7; J gene: TRBJ2-5; CDR3 length: 13; CDR3 protein: ASSPNSGPQETQY
V gene: TRBV7-9; J gene: TRBJ2-1; CDR3 length: 10; CDR3 protein: ASTITPLVLF
V gene: TRBV6-5; J gene: TRBJ2-6; CDR3 length: 16; CDR3 protein: ASSYQPTGPSGANVLT
V gene: TRBV12-3/TRBV12-4; J gene: TRBJ2-5; CDR3 length: 13; CDR3 protein: ASRGKRGSWETQY
V gene: TRBV4-3; J gene: TRBJ2-3; CDR3 length: 12; CDR3 protein: ASSQTGGSDTQY
V gene: TRBV7-2; J gene: TRBJ2-7; CDR3 length: 11; CDR3 protein: ASSSGTGWEQY
V gene: TRBV19; J gene: TRBJ1-5; CDR3 length: 14; CDR3 protein: ASSPGGTAINQPQH
V gene: TRBV15; J gene: TRBJ2-3; CDR3 length: 14; CDR3 protein: ATSRDRAVPGDTQY
V gene: TRBV7-9; J gene: TRBJ1-2; CDR3 length: 14; CDR3 protein: ASSLAGQGRENGYT
V gene: TRBV7-2; J gene: TRBJ2-5; CDR3 length: 14; CDR3 protein: ASSLSVSGGGETQY